This T cell receptor (beta chain) comes out of a study of blood T cell repertoires in COVID-19. The CDR3 length is 12 residues. Trimming cost V 6 bases and J 10 bases, with 15 bases left between them. Germline CDR1 is MNHEY and CDR2 is SVGAGI. TCRdb keeps only in-frame clones here, not all; method: immunoSEQ multiplex PCR. The sample has 150,000 to 180,000 clones, over 60% seen once. The chain employs TRBV6-5 and TRBJ1-1, with a possible D match to TRBD1 (6 bases). Specimen: peripheral blood. This receptor was taken from a man older than 75 with acute or convalescent COVID-19. The CDR3 loop reads CASSLAGDGAFF. As DNA, the CDR3 is TGTGCCAGCAGCCTGGCAGGGGATGGAGCTTTCTTT.